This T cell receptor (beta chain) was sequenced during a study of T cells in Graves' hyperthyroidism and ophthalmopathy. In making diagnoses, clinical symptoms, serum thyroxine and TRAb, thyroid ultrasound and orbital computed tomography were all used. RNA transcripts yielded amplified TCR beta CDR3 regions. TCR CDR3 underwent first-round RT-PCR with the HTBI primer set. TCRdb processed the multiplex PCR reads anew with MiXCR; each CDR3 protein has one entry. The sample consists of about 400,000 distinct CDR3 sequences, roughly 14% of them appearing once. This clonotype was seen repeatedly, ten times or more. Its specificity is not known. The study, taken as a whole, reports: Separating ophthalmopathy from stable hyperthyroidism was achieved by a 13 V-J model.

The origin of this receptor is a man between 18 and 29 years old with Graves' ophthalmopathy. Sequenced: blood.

The CDR3 sequence: CSTRVGGGSGTDTQYF. DNA for the CDR3: TGCAGCACACGAGTGGGGGGTGGATCTGGCACAGATACGCAGTATTTT. The chain has TRBV29-1 and TRBJ2-3; possible D gene TRBD2, 6 bases. The V end was cut by 8 bases, the J end by 1 base, with 22 bases between. The V gene's germline CDR1 is SQVTM and CDR2 ANQGSEA. The CDR3 consists of 16 residues.